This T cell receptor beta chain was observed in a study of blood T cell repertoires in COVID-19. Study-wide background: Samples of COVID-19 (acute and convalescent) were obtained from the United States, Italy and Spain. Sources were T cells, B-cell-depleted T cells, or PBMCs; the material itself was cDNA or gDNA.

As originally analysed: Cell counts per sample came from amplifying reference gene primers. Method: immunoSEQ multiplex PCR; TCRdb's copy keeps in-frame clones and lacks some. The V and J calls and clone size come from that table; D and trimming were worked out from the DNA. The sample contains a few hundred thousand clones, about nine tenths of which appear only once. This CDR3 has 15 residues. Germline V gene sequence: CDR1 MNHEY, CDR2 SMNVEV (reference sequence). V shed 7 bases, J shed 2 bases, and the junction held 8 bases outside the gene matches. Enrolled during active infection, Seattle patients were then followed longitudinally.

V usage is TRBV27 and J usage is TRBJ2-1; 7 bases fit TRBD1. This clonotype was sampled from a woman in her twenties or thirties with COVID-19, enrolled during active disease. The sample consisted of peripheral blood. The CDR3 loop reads CASKLRTGPYNEQFF. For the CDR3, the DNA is TGTGCCAGCAAACTACGGACAGGTCCCTACAATGAGCAGTTCTTC.